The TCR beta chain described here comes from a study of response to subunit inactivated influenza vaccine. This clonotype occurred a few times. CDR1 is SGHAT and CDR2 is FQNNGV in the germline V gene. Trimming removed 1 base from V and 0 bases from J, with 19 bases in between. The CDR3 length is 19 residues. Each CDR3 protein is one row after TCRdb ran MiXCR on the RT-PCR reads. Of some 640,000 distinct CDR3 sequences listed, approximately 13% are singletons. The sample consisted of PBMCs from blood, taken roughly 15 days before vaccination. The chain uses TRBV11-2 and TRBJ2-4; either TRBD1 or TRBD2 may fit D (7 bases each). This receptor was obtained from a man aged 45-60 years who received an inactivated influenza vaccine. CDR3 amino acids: CASSLGWAQGGLAKNIQYF. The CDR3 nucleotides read TGTGCCAGCAGCTTAGGTTGGGCCCAGGGGGGGTTAGCCAAAAACATTCAGTACTTC.